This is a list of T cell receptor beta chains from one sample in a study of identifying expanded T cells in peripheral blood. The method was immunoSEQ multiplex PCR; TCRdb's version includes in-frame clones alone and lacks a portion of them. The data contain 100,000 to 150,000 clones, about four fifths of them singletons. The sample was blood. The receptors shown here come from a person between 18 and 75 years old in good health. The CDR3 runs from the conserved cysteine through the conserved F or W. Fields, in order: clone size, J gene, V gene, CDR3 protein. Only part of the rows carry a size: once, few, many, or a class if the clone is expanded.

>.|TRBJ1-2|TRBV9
CASSPGGDGYTF
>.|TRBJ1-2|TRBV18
CASSPDRSEGYTF
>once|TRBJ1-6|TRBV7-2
CASTLGGLGMLNSPLHF
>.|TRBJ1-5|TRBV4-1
CASSPGLLEASQPQHF
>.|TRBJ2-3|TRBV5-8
CASSLGSGFLTADTQYF
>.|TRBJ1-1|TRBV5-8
CASSWVEANTEAFF
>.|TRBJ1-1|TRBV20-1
CRAQGGTEAFF
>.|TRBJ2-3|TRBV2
CASSVEDTQYF
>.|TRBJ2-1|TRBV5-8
CASSLRGPNEQFF
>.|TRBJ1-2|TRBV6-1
CASSEIRRESGYTF
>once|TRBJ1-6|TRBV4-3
CASSQDLNSYNSPLHF
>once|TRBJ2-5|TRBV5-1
CASSLSGETQYF
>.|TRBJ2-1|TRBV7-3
CASSGLAGPYNEQFF